This is a list of T cell receptor beta chains from one sample in a study of vaccination effects on CD4 cells after COVID-19. TCRdb keeps only in-frame clones here, not all; method: immunoSEQ multiplex PCR. The sample carries tens of thousands of clones, about 67% recorded once. These receptors lack a known antigen. Here the sequenced sample was CD4+ T cells from PBMCs cultured with HCoV-229E spike peptides, taken after COVID-19 vaccination. The receptors originated from a human donor who received a COVID-19 vaccine. Both conserved end residues are part of each CDR3. The order of the fields is D gene, clone size, V gene, J gene, CDR3 protein, CDR3 DNA. A D gene is named only where the DNA matches it firmly. Only part of the rows carry a size: once, few, many, or a class if the clone is expanded.

d_gene: .; abundance: .; v_gene: TRBV28; j_gene: TRBJ2-5; CDR3aa: CASRYPGLLKTQYF; CDR3nt: TGTGCCAGCAGGTACCCGGGACTTCTGAAGACCCAGTACTTC
d_gene: TRBD2; abundance: .; v_gene: TRBV5-1; j_gene: TRBJ2-3; CDR3aa: CASRPRGGLDTQYF; CDR3nt: TGCGCCAGCCGGCCCCGCGGGGGATTAGATACGCAGTATTTT
d_gene: .; abundance: .; v_gene: TRBV4-1; j_gene: TRBJ2-5; CDR3aa: CASSQDYAGYQETQYF; CDR3nt: TGCGCCAGCAGCCAAGATTACGCGGGCTACCAAGAGACCCAGTACTTC
d_gene: .; abundance: few; v_gene: TRBV19; j_gene: TRBJ1-5; CDR3aa: CASSILGSGNQPQHF; CDR3nt: TGTGCCAGTAGTATTCTGGGCAGTGGCAATCAGCCCCAGCATTTT
d_gene: TRBD1; abundance: .; v_gene: TRBV29-1; j_gene: TRBJ1-5; CDR3aa: CSVVEGAKPQHF; CDR3nt: TGCAGCGTTGTAGAGGGGGCGAAGCCCCAGCATTTT
d_gene: TRBD1; abundance: .; v_gene: TRBV2; j_gene: TRBJ1-4; CDR3aa: CASREGTGREKLFF; CDR3nt: TGTGCCAGCAGGGAGGGGACAGGGAGGGAAAAACTGTTTTTT
d_gene: .; abundance: few; v_gene: TRBV3-1/TRBV3-2; j_gene: TRBJ2-2; CDR3aa: CASRPGLSTGELFF; CDR3nt: TGTGCCAGCAGGCCCGGGCTATCGACCGGGGAGCTGTTTTTT
d_gene: .; abundance: .; v_gene: TRBV2; j_gene: TRBJ2-6; CDR3aa: CASTPGDGANVLTF; CDR3nt: TGTGCCAGCACCCCAGGGGATGGGGCCAACGTCCTGACTTTC
d_gene: .; abundance: .; v_gene: TRBV30; j_gene: TRBJ2-1; CDR3aa: CAWSVRTGRDEQFF; CDR3nt: TGTGCCTGGAGTGTACGGACGGGGCGCGATGAGCAGTTCTTC
d_gene: TRBD2; abundance: .; v_gene: TRBV24-1; j_gene: TRBJ2-1; CDR3aa: CATTLGTSGGNEQFF; CDR3nt: TGTGCCACCACCCTAGGGACTAGCGGGGGGAATGAGCAGTTCTTC
d_gene: .; abundance: .; v_gene: TRBV19; j_gene: TRBJ1-6; CDR3aa: CACKRGSGSPLHF; CDR3nt: TGTGCCTGCAAAAGGGGGTCCGGTTCACCCCTCCACTTT
d_gene: .; abundance: once; v_gene: TRBV6-5; j_gene: TRBJ2-1; CDR3aa: CASVSGLNEQFF; CDR3nt: TGTGCCAGCGTCAGCGGGCTCAATGAGCAGTTCTTC
d_gene: .; abundance: .; v_gene: TRBV21-1; j_gene: TRBJ1-3; CDR3aa: CASSKAAGAYRNTIYF; CDR3nt: TGTGCCAGCAGCAAAGCTGCCGGGGCGTATAGAAACACCATATATTTT
d_gene: TRBD2; abundance: .; v_gene: TRBV10-3; j_gene: TRBJ2-2; CDR3aa: CAISQGLANTGELFF; CDR3nt: TGTGCCATCAGTCAGGGACTAGCCAACACCGGGGAGCTGTTTTTT
d_gene: .; abundance: .; v_gene: TRBV7-2; j_gene: TRBJ2-3; CDR3aa: CASSLELSTDTQYF; CDR3nt: TGTGCCAGCAGCTTAGAGCTCAGCACAGATACGCAGTATTTT
d_gene: .; abundance: few; v_gene: TRBV7-8; j_gene: TRBJ2-2; CDR3aa: CASSFPGGELFF; CDR3nt: TGTGCCAGCAGCTTCCCGGGTGGGGAGCTGTTTTTT
d_gene: .; abundance: .; v_gene: TRBV29-1; j_gene: TRBJ1-1; CDR3aa: CSGGGLNTEAFF; CDR3nt: TGCAGCGGGGGAGGGCTGAACACTGAAGCTTTCTTT
d_gene: TRBD1; abundance: .; v_gene: TRBV29-1; j_gene: TRBJ1-3; CDR3aa: CSVKLTGGSGNTIYF; CDR3nt: TGCAGCGTGAAATTGACAGGGGGCTCTGGAAACACCATATATTTT
d_gene: .; abundance: .; v_gene: TRBV6-5; j_gene: TRBJ1-2; CDR3aa: CASRYRDGYTF; CDR3nt: TGTGCCAGCAGATACAGGGACGGCTACACCTTC